This is a list of T cell receptor beta chains from one sample in a study of blood T cell repertoires in COVID-19. Profiling relied on immunoSEQ multiplex PCR, and the TCRdb table lists in-frame clones only, not all of them. The table includes around 71,000 clones, approximately 85% detected once. Sequences were obtained from peripheral blood. These receptors came from a man older than 75 with acute or convalescent COVID-19. CDR3s include the opening cysteine and the closing phenylalanine or tryptophan.

v_gene: TRBV30
CDR3aa: CALDTGGTEAFF

v_gene: TRBV9
CDR3aa: CASSIGGTPNTDTQYF

v_gene: TRBV9
CDR3aa: CASSRRGRSRGYTF

v_gene: TRBV6-6
CDR3aa: CASSLDFSYNSPLHF

v_gene: TRBV12-3/TRBV12-4
CDR3aa: CASTDRGSYTF

v_gene: TRBV16
CDR3aa: CASSLYRGPDTQYF

v_gene: TRBV7-8
CDR3aa: CASSLPLRSGNTIYF

v_gene: TRBV4-3
CDR3aa: CASSQQTGSTEAFF

v_gene: TRBV2
CDR3aa: CASSVQGGRLFF

v_gene: TRBV6-2/TRBV6-3
CDR3aa: CASSYPGGSNQPQHF

v_gene: TRBV5-4
CDR3aa: CASSLMLAGGPDTDTQYF

v_gene: TRBV7-2
CDR3aa: CASSLAGQTTDTQYF

v_gene: TRBV18
CDR3aa: CASSSEISNTEAFF

v_gene: TRBV5-4
CDR3aa: CASSFLGNTIYF

v_gene: TRBV6-1
CDR3aa: CASSVLQGGANTEAFF

v_gene: TRBV14
CDR3aa: CASSLNAANPGDTQYF

v_gene: TRBV5-5
CDR3aa: CASSLEGWRNSPLHF

v_gene: TRBV10-3
CDR3aa: CAIRDSRGNQPQHF

v_gene: TRBV28
CDR3aa: CASERGGAGGDTEAFF

v_gene: TRBV21-1
CDR3aa: CASSKARGKGEGIDHEQYF

v_gene: TRBV4-1
CDR3aa: CASSQDRGAGQPQHF

v_gene: TRBV7-3
CDR3aa: CASSPAAGSGELFF

v_gene: TRBV7-9
CDR3aa: CASSFQQGDTEAFF

v_gene: TRBV30
CDR3aa: CAWKDRGLGNSPLHF

v_gene: TRBV3-1/TRBV3-2
CDR3aa: CASSLRDRETQYF

v_gene: TRBV7-2
CDR3aa: CASSPRDRGFRYGYTF

v_gene: TRBV6-2/TRBV6-3
CDR3aa: CASSSGTGMPNEQFF

v_gene: TRBV29-1
CDR3aa: CSVEAMGRNTEAFF

v_gene: TRBV27
CDR3aa: CASSPRGQTSNEQFF

v_gene: TRBV3-1/TRBV3-2
CDR3aa: CASSPRGTNEQFF

v_gene: TRBV4-1
CDR3aa: CASSSRFSGNTIYF

v_gene: TRBV10-3
CDR3aa: CAVRDSRQETQYF

v_gene: TRBV11-2
CDR3aa: CASSPVGGSYEQYF

v_gene: TRBV9
CDR3aa: CASSVADSGNTIYF

v_gene: TRBV30
CDR3aa: CAWSHGDREIF

v_gene: TRBV29-1
CDR3aa: CSVDGAFEAFF

v_gene: TRBV10-1
CDR3aa: CASSERLAGSYNEQFF

v_gene: TRBV2
CDR3aa: CASREGSARYGYTF

v_gene: TRBV24-1
CDR3aa: CATSPSGHSSYEQYF

v_gene: TRBV6-5
CDR3aa: CASSYSQGATEAFF

v_gene: TRBV19
CDR3aa: CASSILPDTRGEKLFF

v_gene: TRBV7-9
CDR3aa: CASSLRQGGLGEQYF

v_gene: TRBV7-8
CDR3aa: CASGLAGYNEQFF

v_gene: TRBV9
CDR3aa: CASSVVQGTWDTQYF

v_gene: TRBV30
CDR3aa: CAWSGTGEGQYF

v_gene: TRBV28
CDR3aa: CASRGSRNQPQHF

v_gene: TRBV3-1/TRBV3-2
CDR3aa: CASSQEVYRDRRYGYTF

v_gene: TRBV19
CDR3aa: CASSSYFGGQGSNYNEQFF

v_gene: TRBV11-2
CDR3aa: CASATRAGQETQYF

v_gene: TRBV21-1
CDR3aa: CASSKVGQGNYGYTF

v_gene: TRBV24-1
CDR3aa: CATSDSGGSGSNEQFF

v_gene: TRBV19
CDR3aa: CASTDYSPNTGELFF